What follows are 22 T cell receptor beta chains derived from one specimen sequenced in a study of beta chain features in type 1 diabetes. General observations from the study: Among all four CD4+ subsets, Type 1 diabetes patients had TCRB CDR3s that were moderately but significantly shorter.

Expressed TCRB transcripts were sequenced, since all the RNA that had been isolated was reverse transcribed. This table comes from immunoSEQ multiplex PCR, and its TCRdb copy is limited to in-frame clones, with some not included. The sample yields some 140,000 clones, roughly 10% seen once. For these receptors, no antigen is known. The source material was central memory CD4+ T cells from blood. Receptors originate from a man aged 30 to 45 with type 1 diabetes.

The chain combines TRBV18 with TRBJ2-1; D call uncertain. Trimming stripped 6 bases from V and 6 bases from J, with 12 bases between. CDR1 is KGHSH, CDR2 LQKENI, per germline. This CDR3 has 13 amino acids. DNA of the CDR3: TGTGCCAGCTCCTACGGAGACTTCAATGAGCAGTTCTTC. It is translated as CASSYGDFNEQFF.

In its sample, this clone was seen a few times. V and J are TRBV30 and TRBJ2-5; D perhaps matches TRBD1 (6 bases). The CDR3 sequence is 15 residues long. V gave up 3 bases and J gave up 6 bases, with 20 bases separating them. CDR1 and CDR2 (germline): GTSNPN, SVGIG (reference sequence). Here the CDR3 reads CAWRVGLTRGQTQYF. For the CDR3, the DNA is TGTGCCTGGAGGGTGGGCCTAACCAGGGGCCAGACCCAGTACTTC.

The chain links TRBV6-5 to TRBJ1-6; weak D call: TRBD1 (6 bases). Looked up from germline, CDR1 is MNHEY and CDR2 is SVGAGI. CDR3 length: 13 amino acids. Trimming removed 4 bases from V and 7 bases from J, with 8 bases in between. Here the CDR3 reads CASSWTANSPLHF. In DNA, the CDR3 is TGTGCCAGCAGTTGGACAGCAAATTCACCCCTCCACTTT.

This clone was seen a handful of times. V gene TRBV5-4 combines with J gene TRBJ2-1; 9 bases agree with TRBD2. Germline assignment: CDR1 SGHNT and CDR2 YYREEE (reference sequence). CDR3 length equals 15 residues. V trimming: 2 bases; J trimming: 3 bases; junction bases outside the gene matches: 3. In DNA form, the CDR3 reads TGTGCCAGCAGCTTTAGCGGGGGTAACTACAATGAGCAGTTCTTC. Translation: CASSFSGGNYNEQFF.

In this sample, this clone turned up a few times. This chain connects TRBV5-1 to TRBJ2-5, with D perhaps TRBD1 (6 bases). V was clipped by 0 bases and J by 5 bases, with 11 bases between them. The germline V gene encodes CDR1 SGHRS and CDR2 YFSETQ. The length of the CDR3 is 14 residues. The CDR3 protein is CASSLGQVGETQYF. CDR3 nucleotides: TGCGCCAGCAGCTTGGGACAGGTTGGTGAGACCCAGTACTTC.

Many counts were recorded for this clone. The genes are TRBV12-5 and TRBJ1-1, with D unclear. The V gene's germline CDR1 is LGHNT and CDR2 FRNRAP. This CDR3 spans 14 amino acids. Trimming removed 3 bases from V and 4 bases from J, with 12 bases in between. The CDR3, as DNA: TGTGCTAGTGGTTTACGGGAGACGGGCACTGAAGCTTTCTTT. It codes for CASGLRETGTEAFF.

This clone was observed a few times. The V gene is TRBV9, the J gene TRBJ2-2, with TRBD1 matching 8 bases. V was pared by 1 base and J by 6 bases, with 2 bases of the junction left unmatched. There are 14 residues in the CDR3. CDR1 SGDLS and CDR2 YYNGEE come from the germline V gene. DNA for the CDR3: TGTGCCAGCAGCGTACAGGGGGCGGCCGGGGAGCTGTTTTTT. It translates to CASSVQGAAGELFF.

V and J are TRBV23-1 and TRBJ2-2; TRBD2 might be the D (6 bases). TRBV23-1 falls under the ORF class, with uncertain function. V lost 2 bases and J 4 bases, leaving 14 bases between the germline ends. The CDR3 sequence is 16 residues long. CDR3 in amino acids: CASSQGGVPTTGELFF. As DNA, the CDR3 is TGCGCCAGCAGTCAAGGAGGGGTCCCGACCACCGGGGAGCTGTTTTTT.

This chain uses TRBV5-4 with TRBJ2-5; the match to TRBD2 covers 10 bases. The CDR3 has 18 amino acids. Germline V CDR1 and CDR2: SGHNT, YYREEE (reference sequence). Trimming removed 3 bases from V and 4 bases from J; junction bases left unmatched: 15. CDR3 sequence (DNA): TGTGCCAGCAGCTCTTTTCCGTCTAGCGGGGGCCGAGGAGAGACCCAGTACTTC. It encodes CASSSFPSSGGRGETQYF.

The chain combines TRBV5-1 with TRBJ2-3, with TRBD1 matching over 10 bases. The V segment lost 0 bases and the J segment 8 bases; nucleotides outside the gene matches: 9. Germline V gene lookup returns CDR1 SGHRS and CDR2 YFSETQ. This CDR3 is 16 amino acids long. This CDR3 is CASSLGATGGSGTQYF. The CDR3, as DNA: TGCGCCAGCAGCTTGGGGGCGACAGGGGGCAGTGGTACGCAGTATTTT.

This sequence joins TRBV18 and TRBJ2-7, with 10 bases fitting TRBD2. This CDR3 has 15 residues. In germline, CDR1 is KGHSH, CDR2 LQKENI. With V trimmed by 3 bases and J by 0 bases, 2 bases remained unmatched. The CDR3 region has the DNA TGTGCCAGCTCACCGGGACTAGCGCACTCCTACGAGCAGTACTTC. Amino acids: CASSPGLAHSYEQYF.

This clone appeared a few times. CDR3 residues: CAWKGTSYTGELFF. The DNA for the CDR3 is TGTGCCTGGAAGGGGACATCGTACACCGGGGAGCTGTTTTTT. V gene TRBV30 combines with J gene TRBJ2-2, with a possible D match to TRBD1 (6 bases). The germline CDR1 and CDR2 sequences are GTSNPN and SVGIG (reference sequence). The CDR3 covers 14 residues. V lost 4 bases to trimming and J lost 3 bases, with 12 bases between them.

The sample holds one count of this clone. This chain connects TRBV6-1 to TRBJ1-5, with no clear D. The CDR3 is 15 amino acids. CDR1 and CDR2 (germline): MNHNS, SASEGT. With 4 bases removed from V and 0 bases from J, the gap between germline ends came to 10 bases. DNA of the CDR3: TGTGCCAGCAGTGGTCAAACAGATAGCAATCAGCCCCAGCATTTT. Its protein is CASSGQTDSNQPQHF.

The CDR3 DNA is TGCAGCGCCCCGGGGGTCTTCGGCTACACCTTC. Its translation: CSAPGVFGYTF. The rearrangement joins TRBV29-1 to TRBJ1-2; D perhaps matches TRBD1 (5 bases). Germline V gives CDR1 SQVTM, CDR2 ANQGSEA. V was cut by 7 bases and J by 8 bases, with 14 bases left in between. This CDR3 has 11 amino acids. The full variable domain, completed using reference TRBV29-1 and TRBJ1-2, is SAVISQKPSRDICQRGTSLTIQCQVDSQVTMMFWYRQQPGQSLTLIATANQGSEATYESGFVIDKFPISRPNLTFSTLTVSNMSPEDSSIYLCSAPGVFGYTFGSGTRLTVV.

The rearrangement joins TRBV5-6 to TRBJ2-3, with TRBD2 identical over 8 bases. V dropped 4 bases and J dropped 0; count of bases not matched to a gene: 4. This CDR3 has 15 residues. Germline V gene lookup returns CDR1 SGHDT and CDR2 YYEEEE. DNA of the CDR3: TGTGCCAGCAGCGGGATAGCGGGGAGCACAGATACGCAGTATTTT. It codes for CASSGIAGSTDTQYF.

The table lists this clone with a few counts. V is TRBV9 and J is TRBJ2-5, with 9 bases aligning to TRBD2. V trimming: 4 bases; J trimming: 1 base; junction bases outside the gene matches: 8. This CDR3 spans 16 amino acids. Germline CDR1 is SGDLS and CDR2 is YYNGEE. CDR3 protein: CASSSGPSGAQETQYF. CDR3 coding DNA: TGTGCCAGCAGCTCGGGGCCTAGCGGGGCCCAAGAGACCCAGTACTTC.

This clone was seen more than once but under ten times. CDR3 coding DNA: TGTGCCAGCAGTTTACTCAGGGGGCTCTACGAGCAGTACTTC. Amino acid sequence: CASSLLRGLYEQYF. V and J are TRBV6-1 and TRBJ2-7; 8 bases match TRBD1. V lost 5 bases and J lost 3; bases outside the gene matches: 6. Germline V gene data show CDR1 as MNHNS and CDR2 as SASEGT. The CDR3 length is 14 residues.

Remarks on this clone: The sample has other DNA sequences that encode this CDR3 too. This chain links TRBV2 with TRBJ1-5; TRBD1 matches 9 bases. V was clipped by 6 bases and J by 4 bases; unmatched bases: 4. The CDR3 length is 14 residues. Per germline, CDR1 SNHLY and CDR2 FYNNEI. The chain's CDR3 is CASSRQGGNQPQHF. The CDR3 nucleotides are TGTGCCAGCAGCCGACAGGGGGGGAATCAGCCCCAGCATTTT.

The chain recombines TRBV7-9 with TRBJ2-7; 8 positions match TRBD1. After removal of 4 bases from V and 4 bases from J, the junction contained 9 bases not matched to a gene. There are 15 residues in the CDR3. Germline V gene sequence: CDR1 SEHNR, CDR2 FQNEAQ (reference sequence). This CDR3 reads CASSSSGTGRYEQYF. The DNA of the CDR3 is TGTGCCAGCAGCTCTTCCGGGACAGGACGATACGAGCAGTACTTC.

This clone was observed many times. V gene TRBV10-3 combines with J gene TRBJ2-3; TRBD1 matches 9 bases. The trim removed 4 bases at V and 0 bases at J, leaving 5 bases unmatched. The CDR3 spans 16 residues. Germline V CDR1 and CDR2: ENHRY, SYGVKD. CDR3 DNA: TGTGCCATCAGTGGTTTCGGGACAGGGAGCACAGATACGCAGTATTTT. It translates to CAISGFGTGSTDTQYF.

This chain uses TRBV5-1 with TRBJ1-1; D is perhaps TRBD1 (6 bases). Germline loops: CDR1 SGHRS, CDR2 YFSETQ. V gave up 2 bases and J gave up 4 bases, with 9 bases separating them. CDR3 length equals 13 residues. The CDR3 region has the DNA TGCGCCAGCAGCTTACAGGGCGGCACTGAAGCTTTCTTT. Translating gives CASSLQGGTEAFF.

This clone occurred a few times. The V call is TRBV6-5, the J call TRBJ1-6; no firm D call. Germline loops: CDR1 MNHEY, CDR2 SVGAGI. Between the trimmed V and J ends, which lost 7 bases and 7 bases, there was a span of 14 bases. The CDR3 runs 14 residues. The CDR3 loop is CASTARIRNSPLHF. Written as DNA, the CDR3 is TGTGCCAGCACCGCTCGCATCAGGAATTCACCCCTCCACTTT.